The text below deals with one TCR beta chain. In its sample, this clonotype was seen many times. Its antigen is still unknown. No base quality information exists; no much larger clone differs at one position. Instrument on record: Illumina HiSeq 2500. Quantitative 5'-RACE with molecular barcodes was used to prepare TCR beta libraries. The authors' pipeline ran thus. A new computational method based on a probabilistic model of VDJ rearrangement was used to identify disease-linked TCR variants. TCRdb itself trimmed the public reads at Q25 with fastp, ran MiXCR and retained productive beta chains. One record per CDR3 amino acid sequence lists the most common genes and DNA. TCRdb, rather than the study authors, made the V and J calls. The sample data list about 42,000 distinct CDR3 sequences, and roughly 2.5% of these were observed just once. The ten largest clones add up to about 4.5% of the sample. The germline V and J ends show losses of 6 bases and 4 bases respectively, and no gene match explains 6 bases of the junction. The germline V gene yields SGDLS for CDR1 and YYNGEE for CDR2. Spanning cysteine to phenylalanine, the CDR3 consists of 13 amino acids. Left in the record is the CDR3 DNA by itself, 39 bases read in frame from the first base.

The data stem from a study of CD8 T cells in ankylosing spondylitis (dated by TCRdb to 2016 to 2017). About the full investigation: The study profiled T cell receptor beta repertoires in healthy donors and ankylosing spondylitis patients to find disease-linked TCR variants. In total, the full study cohort was made up of some 100 healthy donors and approximately 24 ankylosing spondylitis patients. Samples of peripheral blood were taken, and for ankylosing spondylitis patients, synovial fluid was collected as well.

What the authors observed across the whole study: A CD8+ phenotype was shown by the disease-linked clones, which were found at relatively low frequencies in peripheral blood. Blood from ankylosing spondylitis patients appeared to be characterized by a TCR beta motif composed of about eight highly homologous amino acid variants. The disease-linked clones were reported as significantly enriched in matched synovial fluid samples from ankylosing spondylitis patients. Some motif variants were previously reported in synovial fluid and blood of reactive arthritis patients, suggesting common disease-initiation mechanisms.

The clonotype was recovered from a male donor with ankylosing spondylitis or in good health (not recorded which). The rearrangement joined TRBV9 to TRBJ2-7; 8 junctional bases match TRBD2. Source material: blood, either unsorted or a sorted T cell fraction (not recorded which). In nucleotides, the sequence is TGTGCCAGCAACAAAGCGGGAGCTTACGAGCAGTACTTC. Its protein product is CASNKAGAYEQYF.